These 30 T cell receptor beta chains were sequenced from one sample in a study of Ad26.COV2.S vaccination and SARS-CoV-2 variants. Data came from immunoSEQ multiplex PCR; TCRdb stores just in-frame clones and leaves some out. The sample shows around 350,000 clones, 92% of them seen only once. Sequencing used peripheral blood, obtained after recovery from COVID-19. The receptor set was obtained from a human donor who had recovered from COVID-19.

This chain links TRBV7-6 with TRBJ1-4; TRBD1 aligns across 8 bases. Germline values: CDR1 SGHVS, CDR2 FNYEAQ. The CDR3 totals 18 residues. V gave up 3 bases and J gave up 6 bases; unmatched junction bases: 15. In DNA form, the CDR3 reads TGTGCCAGCAGCTTTTTCCCAATTGGAGGACAGGGTCATGAAAAACTGTTTTTT. It translates to CASSFFPIGGQGHEKLFF.

The rearrangement joins TRBV27 to TRBJ2-7; D may be TRBD2 (6 bases). Trimming removed 10 bases from V and 5 bases from J, with 24 bases in between. Germline V gives CDR1 MNHEY, CDR2 SMNVEV (reference sequence). The CDR3 length is 15 residues. Here the CDR3 reads CATLSGAAPANEQYF. The CDR3 DNA is TGTGCCACCCTTTCGGGAGCGGCCCCGGCGAACGAGCAGTACTTC.

The table lists this clone with a count of one. The gene calls are TRBV6-5 and TRBJ1-4; weak D call: TRBD1 (5 bases). The CDR3 extends over 14 amino acids. Germline V gives CDR1 MNHEY, CDR2 SVGAGI. Trimming took 2 bases from V and 8 from J, leaving 12 bases between them. The CDR3 region has the DNA TGTGCCAGCAGTTACGAGCCGCGGGGGGAAAAACTGTTTTTT. It codes for CASSYEPRGEKLFF.

The gene calls are TRBV6-1 and TRBJ2-2, with D tentatively TRBD2 (5 bases). V was shortened by 0 bases and J by 1 base, with 21 bases between the two germline ends. Germline V gene sequence: CDR1 MNHNS, CDR2 SASEGT. The CDR3 is 20 amino acids. DNA of the CDR3: TGTGCCAGCAGTGAAGCCCTTATGTTTGGCTCGGGGAGGAACACCGGGGAGCTGTTTTTT. It yields the protein CASSEALMFGSGRNTGELFF.

The chain carries TRBV9 and TRBJ2-6; D is uncertain. The V end was cut by 0 bases, the J end by 12 bases, with 16 bases between. The germline V gene has CDR1 SGDLS and CDR2 YYNGEE. The CDR3 has 15 amino acids. The CDR3 DNA reads TGTGCCAGCAGCGTAGTAGTGGGGTTGGGAAGCGTCCTGACTTTC. It encodes CASSVVVGLGSVLTF.

The chain employs TRBV9 and TRBJ1-2; weak D call: TRBD1 (6 bases). Trimming removed 1 base from V and 5 bases from J, with 12 bases in between. The CDR3 length is 14 residues. The germline V gene has CDR1 SGDLS and CDR2 YYNGEE. The CDR3 DNA sequence: TGTGCCAGCAGCGTATCGGGGGGCGATTATGGCTACACCTTC. Translating gives CASSVSGGDYGYTF.

V gene TRBV19 combines with J gene TRBJ1-2; D is perhaps TRBD1 (6 bases). Germline V lookup: CDR1 LNHDA, CDR2 SQIVND (reference sequence). The CDR3 length is 14 residues. V gave up 0 bases and J gave up 6 bases, with 11 bases separating them. For the CDR3, the DNA is TGTGCCAGTAGTATAGATCTATCAGGGGATGGCTACACCTTC. It translates to CASSIDLSGDGYTF.

Points on this clone: In the same sample, other DNA sequences code for this CDR3. This sequence joins TRBV6-5 and TRBJ1-1; D gene unclear. The CDR3 is 14 residues long. Germline values: CDR1 MNHEY, CDR2 SVGAGI. Trimming shortened V by 6 bases and J by 0 bases, and 11 bases separated the two germline ends. The CDR3 DNA reads TGTGCCAGCAGGTTAGGATTTTTGAACACTGAAGCTTTCTTT. This translates into CASRLGFLNTEAFF.

The chain has TRBV5-1 and TRBJ2-7, with 8 bases aligning to TRBD1. The length of the CDR3 is 14 residues. From germline, CDR1 is SGHRS and CDR2 YFSETQ. V was clipped by 5 bases and J by 7 bases; unmatched bases: 11. CDR3 loop: CASRWQGAEGEQYF. The CDR3 bases are TGCGCCAGCAGGTGGCAGGGGGCGGAGGGTGAGCAGTACTTC.

This sequence joins TRBV5-4 and TRBJ2-1; D is unresolved. Trimming took 0 bases from V and 0 from J, leaving 4 bases between them. CDR3 length equals 14 residues. Germline V gene data show CDR1 as SGHNT and CDR2 as YYREEE (reference sequence). The DNA of the CDR3 is TGTGCCAGCAGCTTGGGGAGCTCCTACAATGAGCAGTTCTTC. Residues: CASSLGSSYNEQFF.

J is TRBJ2-3 and V is TRBV7-9, with TRBD2 matching over 7 bases. The CDR3 extends over 15 amino acids. V trimming: 6 bases; J trimming: 0 bases; junction bases outside the gene matches: 6. Germline CDR1 and CDR2: SEHNR and FQNEAQ (reference sequence). CDR3 amino acids: CASSSAGVSTDTQYF. The CDR3 region has the DNA TGTGCCAGCAGTTCCGCGGGGGTTAGCACAGATACGCAGTATTTT.

This clone was seen once. The chain has TRBV29-1 and TRBJ1-2, with 8 bases that match TRBD1. With V trimmed by 7 bases and J by 8 bases, 6 bases remained unmatched. The length of the CDR3 is 11 residues. In germline, CDR1 is SQVTM, CDR2 ANQGSEA. The CDR3 loop reads CSAMTGEGYTF. The CDR3, as DNA: TGCAGCGCCATGACAGGGGAGGGCTACACCTTC.

This clone was seen once. The identical CDR3 is also encoded by other nucleotide sequences in the sample. The J gene is TRBJ1-6, the V gene TRBV5-6; no clear D. Trimming took off 0 bases at V and 0 bases at J, with 10 bases between the two ends. Germline assignment: CDR1 SGHDT and CDR2 YYEEEE. This CDR3 comprises 17 residues. In DNA, the CDR3 is TGTGCCAGCAGCTTGGGCCAGCGGAACTCCTATAATTCACCCCTCCACTTT. Translated: CASSLGQRNSYNSPLHF.

The chain is built from TRBV5-3 and TRBJ1-2; D might be TRBD1 (5 bases). TRBV5-3 is noted as an ORF with a role that remains uncertain. The ends were cut back, 8 bases at V and 3 bases at J, with 8 bases in the middle. This CDR3 has 11 amino acids. This CDR3 reads CASQGDYGYTF. The CDR3 DNA reads as TGTGCCAGCCAAGGGGACTATGGCTACACCTTC.

The rearrangement uses TRBV11-2 and TRBJ2-3; no firm D call. Germline assignment: CDR1 SGHAT and CDR2 FQNNGV. The CDR3 is made up of 15 amino acids. The V gene lost 5 bases and the J gene lost 1 base, with 13 bases spanning the gap. This CDR3 reads CASSLSPAGTDTQYF. The CDR3 DNA follows: TGTGCCAGCAGCCTCTCTCCAGCAGGCACAGATACGCAGTATTTT.

The V gene is TRBV3-1 (or the pseudogene TRBV3-2), the J gene TRBJ1-2, with TRBD1 matching 10 bases. Germline V gene data show CDR1 as LGHDT and CDR2 as YNNKEL (reference sequence). The CDR3 extends over 16 amino acids. The J segment lost 6 bases and the V segment lost 1 base, leaving 8 bases of the junction unmatched. The chain's CDR3 is CASSQGTGGMHHGYTF. CDR3 sequence (DNA): TGTGCCAGCAGCCAAGGGACAGGGGGAATGCACCATGGCTACACCTTC.

The chain employs TRBV3-1 (or the pseudogene TRBV3-2) and TRBJ2-2; D remains ambiguous. Trimming removed 2 bases from V and 0 bases from J, with 7 bases in between. Germline values: CDR1 LGHDT, CDR2 YNNKEL (reference sequence). This CDR3 contains 15 residues. The CDR3: CASSQRATNTGELFF. The DNA for the CDR3 is TGTGCCAGCAGCCAACGGGCTACGAACACCGGGGAGCTGTTTTTT.

The J gene is TRBJ2-1, the V gene TRBV6-5; D not resolved. Germline loops: CDR1 MNHEY, CDR2 SVGAGI. The CDR3 has 15 amino acids. Trimming stripped 0 bases from V and 7 bases from J, with 13 bases between. The CDR3 nucleotides are TGTGCCAGCAGTTACTCCCAACCCCTCAGGAATGAGCAGTTCTTC. Its protein is CASSYSQPLRNEQFF.

The chain couples TRBV15 to TRBJ2-1; 9 bases agree with TRBD1. V lost 5 bases and J lost 0; bases outside the gene matches: 5. The V gene's germline CDR1 is LNHNV and CDR2 YYDKDF (reference sequence). The CDR3 length is 16 residues. CDR3 DNA sequence: TGTGCCACCAGCGTAGGACAGGGGAGCTCCTACAATGAGCAGTTCTTC. Translated: CATSVGQGSSYNEQFF.

The chain links TRBV9 to TRBJ1-2; D might be TRBD1 (5 bases). Looked up from germline, CDR1 is SGDLS and CDR2 is YYNGEE. V shed 3 bases and J shed 1 base, with 10 bases lying between them. The CDR3 spans 14 residues. The CDR3 DNA reads as TGTGCCAGCAGCGCGGGGGAGGGTAACTATGGCTACACCTTC. This translates into CASSAGEGNYGYTF.

The V call is TRBV28, the J call TRBJ1-1, with D perhaps matching TRBD1 (6 bases). CDR1 and CDR2 (germline): MDHEN, SYDVKM. This CDR3 spans 15 amino acids. V lost 4 bases and J 1 base, leaving 13 bases between the germline ends. The CDR3 reads CASSYLQGPNTEAFF. The CDR3 DNA reads TGTGCCAGCAGTTACCTACAGGGACCGAACACTGAAGCTTTCTTT.

V usage is TRBV5-6 and J usage is TRBJ2-4; D unresolved. The CDR3 totals 14 residues. The V gene's germline CDR1 is SGHDT and CDR2 YYEEEE. Trimming cost V 3 bases and J 0 bases, with 7 bases left between them. The CDR3 DNA reads TGTGCCAGCAGCTCCCAGTTAGCCAAAAACATTCAGTACTTC. It codes for CASSSQLAKNIQYF. The whole variable domain, filled in from reference TRBV5-6 and TRBJ2-4, reads DAGVTQSPTHLIKTRGQQVTLRCSPKSGHDTVSWYQQALGQGPQFIFQYYEEEERQRGNFPDRFSGHQFPNYSSELNVNALLLGDSALYLCASSSQLAKNIQYFGAGTRLSVL.

This chain uses TRBV7-2 with TRBJ2-5; 7 bases agree with TRBD1. V was pared by 0 bases and J by 5 bases, with 6 bases of the junction left unmatched. The CDR3 sequence is 15 residues long. Per germline, CDR1 SGHTA and CDR2 FQGNSA. CDR3 sequence: CASSLAPGGRETQYF. CDR3 in DNA: TGTGCCAGCAGCTTAGCGCCAGGGGGTCGGGAGACCCAGTACTTC.

This chain links TRBV10-1 with TRBJ1-1, with D uncertain. V lost 0 bases and J 4 bases, leaving 12 bases between the germline ends. The CDR3 totals 15 residues. The germline gives CDR1 WNHNN, CDR2 SYGVQD (reference sequence). CDR3 DNA: TGCGCCAGCAGTGAGTCGAATAAGGCAGGCACTGAAGCTTTCTTT. Protein: CASSESNKAGTEAFF.

This sequence joins TRBV5-8 and TRBJ2-5; D perhaps matches TRBD2 (5 bases). The V gene's germline CDR1 is SGHTS and CDR2 YDEGEE. V lost 0 bases and J lost 0, with 9 bases in between. The CDR3 is 15 amino acids. The chain's CDR3 is CASSLGGWYQETQYF. CDR3 sequence (DNA): TGTGCCAGCAGCTTGGGCGGGTGGTACCAAGAGACCCAGTACTTC.

The V gene is TRBV6-5, the J gene TRBJ1-1, with TRBD1 as a possible D gene (5 bases). This CDR3 has 14 amino acids. Germline V lookup: CDR1 MNHEY, CDR2 SVGAGI. V dropped 2 bases and J dropped 6 bases, with 13 bases sitting between them. CDR3 DNA: TGTGCCAGCAGTTACGGGAGGGGTCGGGCTGAAGCTTTCTTT. Protein product: CASSYGRGRAEAFF.

This clone was recorded once. The rearrangement links TRBV13 to TRBJ2-5; D is perhaps TRBD1 (7 bases). Deletions cut 6 bases from V and 5 bases from J, with 19 bases between. The length of the CDR3 is 15 residues. Per germline, CDR1 PRHDT and CDR2 FYEKMQ (reference sequence). CDR3 sequence reads: CASSSGGGAVETQYF. The CDR3 DNA reads as TGTGCCAGCAGTTCAGGAGGGGGCGCGGTGGAGACCCAGTACTTC.

This clone was observed a single time. J is TRBJ2-7 and V is TRBV9; the match to TRBD1 covers 11 bases. V shed 2 bases, J shed 7 bases, and the junction held 11 bases outside the gene matches. Germline V gene lookup returns CDR1 SGDLS and CDR2 YYNGEE. The CDR3 length is 16 residues. The CDR3 loop reads CASSVDGQGAFGEQYF. CDR3 nucleotide sequence: TGTGCCAGCAGCGTTGACGGACAGGGGGCGTTTGGGGAGCAGTACTTC.

The CDR3 coding sequence is TGTGCCAGCAGAAGCATACCGTCGGGGGAGCTGTTTTTT. It codes for CASRSIPSGELFF. This chain connects TRBV6-5 to TRBJ2-2; D is ambiguous. The CDR3 totals 13 residues. Germline V gene lookup returns CDR1 MNHEY and CDR2 SVGAGI. V was trimmed by 6 bases and J by 8 bases, leaving 13 bases between them.

The table lists this clone with a few counts. The CDR3 spells CASGGGNTEAFF. The CDR3 nucleotides read TGTGCCAGCGGGGGTGGGAACACTGAAGCTTTCTTT. V is TRBV9 and J is TRBJ1-1; TRBD1 might be the D (5 bases). The CDR3 has 12 amino acids. V gave up 7 bases and J gave up 1 base, with 8 bases separating them. Germline assignment: CDR1 SGDLS and CDR2 YYNGEE.